This TCR beta chain was captured in a study of blood T cell repertoires in COVID-19. As for the study in general: COVID-19 samples, acute and convalescent, were from the United States, Italy and Spain. The analysed material was cDNA or gDNA that came from T cells, B-cell-depleted T cells, or PBMCs.

In the authors' methods: Reference gene primer amplification gave nucleated cell count estimates. TCRdb's copy holds only in-frame clones and misses some; the assay was immunoSEQ multiplex PCR. Clone size and the V and J calls come from that table; the DNA yielded D and trimming. There are some 380,000 clones in the sample; around 91% occur only once, and roughly 6.8% lies in the top ten. The receptor was derived from a man younger than 35 with active or convalescent COVID-19. Material for sequencing was peripheral blood.

The CDR3 coding sequence is TGTGCCAGCAGTTGGTCTCAGGCGAACACTGAAGCTTTCTTT. It yields the protein CASSWSQANTEAFF. The chain combines TRBV27 with TRBJ1-1; D unresolved. Trimming cost V 4 bases and J 1 base, with 10 bases left between them. Per germline, CDR1 MNHEY and CDR2 SMNVEV (reference sequence). There are 14 residues in the CDR3.